These T cell receptor beta chains were read from a single sample in a study of Ad26.COV2.S vaccination and SARS-CoV-2 variants. The table came from immunoSEQ multiplex PCR; TCRdb's copy has only in-frame clones and leaves some out. The sample lists hundreds of thousands of clones, roughly 91% occurring once. Sequences were derived from peripheral blood, sampled in a trial of Ad26.COV2.S vaccine versus placebo. All receptors come from a person aged 18 to 59 who received the Ad26.COV2.S COVID-19 vaccine or a placebo. Both conserved end residues are part of each CDR3. The order of the fields is clone size, D gene, J gene, V gene, CDR3 DNA, CDR3 protein. D genes are given only for firm matches. Size values are once, few and many counts, or a class for expanded clones, and some rows have none.

>NA|NA|TRBJ2-3|TRBV9
TGTGCCAGCAGCGCCGAGGGGGAGGAAGATACGCAGTATTTT
CASSAEGEEDTQYF
>once|NA|TRBJ1-1|TRBV6-2/TRBV6-3
TGTGCCAGCAGTTACTCTATCGTGAACACTGAAGCTTTCTTT
CASSYSIVNTEAFF
>NA|NA|TRBJ1-5|TRBV28
TGTGCCAGCAGTGGATTATATTGGGGAAGTGGCAATCAGCCCCAGCATTTT
CASSGLYWGSGNQPQHF
>NA|NA|TRBJ2-7|TRBV7-9
TGTGCCGGAAAGGGGGGATCCGACGAGCAGTACTTC
CAGKGGSDEQYF
>NA|NA|TRBJ1-1|TRBV15
TGTGCCACCGCCAGAGGGGCGGTGAACACTGAAGCTTTCTTT
CATARGAVNTEAFF
>NA|TRBD1|TRBJ2-7|TRBV12-3/TRBV12-4
TGTGCCAGCAGCGGGGGCCGGGACAGGATTCAGTACTTC
CASSGGRDRIQYF
>NA|NA|TRBJ1-1|TRBV6-5
TGTGCCAGCAGCGACGTGAACACTGAAGCTTTCTTT
CASSDVNTEAFF
>NA|NA|TRBJ2-1|TRBV6-6
TGTGCCAGCAGTTACGGCAGGGAAGTTTACAATGAGCAGTTCTTC
CASSYGREVYNEQFF
>NA|TRBD1|TRBJ1-5|TRBV18
TGTGCCAGCTCACAGGGGACAGGGGACCAGCCCCAGCATTTT
CASSQGTGDQPQHF
>NA|NA|TRBJ1-1|TRBV7-9
TGTGCCAGCAGCCCGCTCGGACGGGAGAACACTGAAGCTTTCTTT
CASSPLGRENTEAFF
>NA|NA|TRBJ2-3|TRBV20-1
TGCAGTGCTAGAACGACAGATACGCAGTATTTT
CSARTTDTQYF
>NA|NA|TRBJ1-2|TRBV4-3
TGCGCCAGCAGCCAAGCGGTACAGGCGAACTATGGCTACACCTTC
CASSQAVQANYGYTF
>NA|NA|TRBJ1-1|TRBV29-1
TGCAGCACCCGTGGGGGGGGCGCCCCGGGGAACACTGAAGCTTTCTTT
CSTRGGGAPGNTEAFF
>NA|NA|TRBJ2-1|TRBV28
TGTGCCAGCAGTTTAGGCGGGGGCACCTACAATGAGCAGTTCTTC
CASSLGGGTYNEQFF
>NA|NA|TRBJ2-1|TRBV7-9
TGTGCCAGCAGCTTACTACAGGAGTTCAATGAGCAGTTCTTC
CASSLLQEFNEQFF
>NA|NA|TRBJ1-1|TRBV6-5
TGTGCCAGCAGTTACTCGAGGACGGTGAACACTGAAGCTTTCTTT
CASSYSRTVNTEAFF
>NA|NA|TRBJ1-1|TRBV3-1/TRBV3-2
TGTGCCAGCGGGGCAGGGGAGTGGGGCGCTGAAGCTTTCTTT
CASGAGEWGAEAFF
>NA|NA|TRBJ2-3|TRBV5-4
TGTGCCAGCAGCCCCAGCGGCCTGCGAGATACGCAGTATTTT
CASSPSGLRDTQYF
>once|NA|TRBJ2-1|TRBV19
TGTGCCAGTAGTCTCAGGGTGAACTACAATGAGCAGTTCTTC
CASSLRVNYNEQFF
>NA|NA|TRBJ2-1|TRBV20-1
TGCAGTGCTAGCTTCGGGGATGAGCAGTTCTTC
CSASFGDEQFF
>NA|NA|TRBJ1-5|TRBV11-2
TGTGCCAGCAGCTTGACCTCCTCAGGCCATCAGCCCCAGCATTTT
CASSLTSSGHQPQHF
>NA|TRBD2|TRBJ2-7|TRBV3-1/TRBV3-2
TGTGCCAGCAGCCAAGGCCTTGGGGGGGGACCTAACTTC
CASSQGLGGGPNF
>NA|TRBD1|TRBJ2-7|TRBV6-5
TGTGCCAGCACCAGGGGGCCTTCCTACGAGCAGTACTTC
CASTRGPSYEQYF
>NA|NA|TRBJ2-5|TRBV6-5
TGTGCCAGCAGTTACGGGGGGGCTGGTGGAGAGACCCAGTACTTC
CASSYGGAGGETQYF
>NA|NA|TRBJ1-2|TRBV6-2/TRBV6-3
TGTGCCAGCAGTCTTGGACTGTTGGGGGGCTACACCTTC
CASSLGLLGGYTF
>NA|TRBD2|TRBJ2-3|TRBV10-2
TGCGCCAGCAGGAAGGGACTAGCGGGAGTGTATCGCACAGATACGCAGTATTTT
CASRKGLAGVYRTDTQYF
>NA|TRBD2|TRBJ2-5|TRBV5-1
TGCGCCAGCAGCAGGGACTACGCGGGGCAAGAGACCCAGTACTTC
CASSRDYAGQETQYF
>NA|NA|TRBJ1-5|TRBV5-1
TGCGCCAGCAGCTTACAGGGAATAGGCAATCAGCCCCAGCATTTT
CASSLQGIGNQPQHF
>NA|NA|TRBJ2-1|TRBV7-6
TGTGCCAGCAGCCTAGAGGTAGTGGATGAGCAGTTCTTC
CASSLEVVDEQFF
>NA|TRBD1|TRBJ2-3|TRBV2
TGTGCCAGCAGCAACGACAGGGTGGCAGATACGCAGTATTTT
CASSNDRVADTQYF
>NA|NA|TRBJ1-2|TRBV20-1
TGCAGTGCTAGTTTGGGCGGTGGCTACACCTTC
CSASLGGGYTF
>NA|NA|TRBJ2-7|TRBV5-1
TGCGCCAGCAGTCCGGGACACAGATACGAGCAGTACTTC
CASSPGHRYEQYF
>few|NA|TRBJ1-3|TRBV2
TGTGCCAGCAAGCGGACGGAGAGCTCTGGAAACACCATATATTTT
CASKRTESSGNTIYF
>NA|TRBD1|TRBJ1-6|TRBV4-1
TGCGCCAGCAGCCAAGGACAGGGGCTGGGGTCACCCCTCCACTTT
CASSQGQGLGSPLHF
>NA|TRBD2|TRBJ2-3|TRBV3-1/TRBV3-2
TGTGCCAGCAGCCAGATGACTAGCGGGAGTGCGGGCACAGATACGCAGTATTTT
CASSQMTSGSAGTDTQYF
>NA|TRBD2|TRBJ2-2|TRBV5-1
TGCGCCAGCAGCCCCGGACTAGCGGGAGGCAACACCGGGGAGCTGTTTTTT
CASSPGLAGGNTGELFF
>NA|NA|TRBJ2-3|TRBV28
TGTGCCAGCAGCAAAGGGGTTTCCACAGATACGCAGTATTTT
CASSKGVSTDTQYF
>NA|NA|TRBJ1-5|TRBV10-3
TGTGCCATCAGTGAGGACTGGAATCAGCCCCAGCATTTT
CAISEDWNQPQHF
>NA|TRBD2|TRBJ2-4|TRBV4-1
TGCGCCAGCAGCCAAGATGAACTAGCGGGAGGGGTAGGGAAAAACATTCAGTACTTC
CASSQDELAGGVGKNIQYF
>NA|NA|TRBJ2-5|TRBV7-8
TGTGCCAGCAGCTTAGCTGGGTTTGGAGAGACCCAGTACTTC
CASSLAGFGETQYF
>once|NA|TRBJ1-5|TRBV6-2/TRBV6-3
TGTGCCAGCAGTTACTCGGACCCAAATCAGCCCCAGCATTTT
CASSYSDPNQPQHF
>NA|TRBD2|TRBJ2-1|TRBV28
TGTGCCAGCAGTTATTCACTAGCGGGGGGCGGAGGGCAGTTCTTC
CASSYSLAGGGGQFF
>NA|NA|TRBJ1-2|TRBV7-8
TGTGCCAGCAGCTTGTTTCGCAACTATGGCTACACCTTC
CASSLFRNYGYTF
>NA|NA|TRBJ2-2|TRBV4-2
TGTGCCAGCAGCCAAGATATCAGGGGTGGTACCGGGGAGCTGTTTTTT
CASSQDIRGGTGELFF
>NA|TRBD2|TRBJ2-1|TRBV19
TGTGCCAGTAGTATAGCTAATAGCGGGCAATACAATGAGCAGTTCTTC
CASSIANSGQYNEQFF
>NA|NA|TRBJ2-7|TRBV6-5
TGTGCCAGCAGTATCGGGACACACGAGCAGTACTTC
CASSIGTHEQYF
>NA|TRBD2|TRBJ2-3|TRBV9
TGTGCCAGCAGCGCGGGGACTAGCGGGGAGACAGATACGCAGTATTTT
CASSAGTSGETDTQYF
>NA|NA|TRBJ2-1|TRBV6-6
TGTGCCAGCAGTGCCGCTTACAATGAGCAGTTCTTC
CASSAAYNEQFF